This TCR beta chain was captured by sequencing in a study of T-cell reconstitution after alpha-beta-depleted transplantation in children. Preparing the TCRbeta library involved the use of unique molecular identifiers. TCRdb reprocessed the PCR reads via MiXCR and lists one record per CDR3 protein. This table holds 540,000 or so distinct CDR3 sequences, 20% to 25% found once. Study conclusions and caveats: Expanded graft clones, several hundred of them, were reportedly the source of alpha-beta T cells about two months after transplant. High day-60 TCRbeta diversity in some patients came from surviving recipient T cells and thymic progenitors. Newly produced T cells mostly provided counts and TCRbeta diversity after one year, as hyperexpanded clones declined.

This clonotype was counted many times. Its matching antigen is unknown. The source is a boy younger than two who had a stem cell transplant for acute myeloid leukemia, so the T cells may come from the graft donor. The starting material was PBMCs, mostly from graft donor cells, obtained 360 days after TCRalphabeta/CD19-depleted stem cell transplant.

CDR3 in amino acids: CAWSPRLAGSAKNIQYF. The CDR3 DNA follows: TGTGCCTGGAGTCCCAGACTAGCGGGGTCGGCCAAAAACATTCAGTACTTC. V and J are TRBV30 and TRBJ2-4; 11 nucleotides line up with TRBD2. V gave up 2 bases and J gave up 1 base; unmatched junction bases: 7. The germline V gene has CDR1 GTSNPN and CDR2 SVGIG (reference sequence). CDR3 size: 17 residues.